This TCR beta chain was profiled in a study of CD8+CD57+ T cells in acquired aplastic anemia. This clonotype was detected a few times. CDR3 and TCR beta VDJ profiling relied on genomic DNA as the template. TCRdb independently ran MiXCR on the reads; one entry per CDR3 protein. The sample includes hundreds of thousands of distinct CDR3 sequences, 65% to 80% of them seen just once. The CDR3 has 14 residues. V lost 3 bases and J lost 1, with 10 bases in between. The germline gives CDR1 LNHDA, CDR2 SQIVND (reference sequence). The TCR comes from a human donor in good health, serving as a control. The chain uses TRBV19 and TRBJ2-7, with D possibly being TRBD2 (5 bases). Sequencing was performed on sorted CD4+, CD8+, or CD8+CD57+ T cells (not recorded which) from PBMCs. CDR3 coding DNA: TGTGCCAGTAGTATCGGGGTGACGTCCTACGAGCAGTACTTC. The encoded protein is CASSIGVTSYEQYF.